The following is a T cell receptor (beta chain) sequence with its context. This entry belongs to a study of Ad26.COV2.S vaccination and SARS-CoV-2 variants. Overall study: Recipients of Ad26.COV2.S got it intramuscularly, once or twice 56 days apart.

The repertoire was sequenced with immunoSEQ multiplex PCR; TCRdb's copy has only in-frame clones and lacks some. Among around 450,000 clones listed, roughly 87% were seen once. The V end was cut by 0 bases, the J end by 4 bases, with 6 bases between. The CDR3 length is 14 residues. Germline V gene sequence: CDR1 KGHDR, CDR2 SFDVKD. Treatment noted: over 15 received Ad26.COV2.S at low or high dose, single or two shots; 5 received placebo; per-sample allocation not given. The samples date from day 63 after the first vaccine or placebo injection. The TCR originated in a person aged 18-60 years who received the Ad26.COV2.S COVID-19 vaccine or a placebo. Sequences were derived from peripheral blood, sampled in a trial of Ad26.COV2.S vaccine versus placebo. The chain joins TRBV24-1 to TRBJ2-1; D may be TRBD2 (5 bases). The CDR3 nucleotides read TGTGCCACCAGTGATTTGCGAGGGTACAATGAGCAGTTCTTC. It is translated as CATSDLRGYNEQFF.